Following are 14 T cell receptor beta chains from one sample sequenced in a study of liver allograft versus peripheral blood T cells. Study context: The authors compared T cell receptor repertoires in transplanted livers with those in the peripheral blood of recipients.

TCRdb re-called the reads through MiXCR, storing one row per CDR3 protein. The sample consists of about 7,300 distinct CDR3 sequences, approximately 15% of them appearing once. The source of these receptors is a human patient who had a liver transplant. A subset of T cells may come from the graft donor.

This clonotype appeared a few times. The chain uses TRBV6-1 and TRBJ2-7; TRBD1 aligns across 7 bases. CDR1 MNHNS and CDR2 SASEGT come from the germline V gene. The trim removed 7 bases at V and 3 bases at J, leaving 3 bases unmatched. The CDR3 runs 12 residues. The CDR3 here is CASTRDSYEQYF. DNA for the CDR3: TGTGCCAGCACCCGGGACAGCTACGAGCAGTACTTC.

With regard to this clonotype: This sequence may be a read error, since a much larger clone differs from it by one base. The V gene is TRBV6-1, the J gene TRBJ2-1; 7 nucleotides match TRBD1. Unmatched junction bases numbered 9, after V lost 5 bases and J lost 5 bases. The germline V gene has CDR1 MNHNS and CDR2 SASEGT. This CDR3 has 15 amino acids. The CDR3 region is CASSFRGGQNNEQFF. DNA of the CDR3: TGTGCCAGCAGTTTCAGAGGGGGCCAAAACAATGAGCAGTTCTTC.

This rearrangement joins TRBV20-1 to TRBJ2-2; TRBD1 aligns across 11 bases. Trimming removed 1 base from V and 8 bases from J; junction bases left unmatched: 3. This CDR3 is 14 amino acids long. Germline lookup yields CDR1 DFQATT and CDR2 SNEGSKA (reference sequence). CDR3 DNA sequence: TGCAGTGCTAGAGCCGGGACAGGGGGTGGGGAGCTGTTTTTT. Amino acid sequence: CSARAGTGGGELFF.

The V and J genes are TRBV9 and TRBJ1-2, with 9 bases that match TRBD1. Trimming took 2 bases from V and 8 from J; bases not matched to a gene: 10. The CDR3 is 15 residues long. Germline V gives CDR1 SGDLS, CDR2 YYNGEE. For the CDR3, the DNA is TGTGCCAGCAGCGTTGGGACAGGGCAGGGATGGGGCTACACCTTC. It codes for CASSVGTGQGWGYTF. Complete variable domain (other parts from reference TRBV9 and TRBJ1-2): DSGVTQTPKHLITATGQRVTLRCSPRSGDLSVYWYQQSLDQGLQFLIQYYNGEERAKGNILERFSAQQFPDLHSELNLSSLELGDSALYFCASSVGTGQGWGYTFGSGTRLTVV.

In nucleotides, the CDR3 is TGTGCCAGCAGCGGGACTAGCGGGGGGGAGACAGAGACCCAGTTCTTC. Amino acid sequence: CASSGTSGGETETQFF. The chain joins TRBV2 to TRBJ1-2, with 16 nucleotides matching TRBD2. The J call could be wrong; TRBJ2-1 is a better fit for the DNA end. This CDR3 spans 16 amino acids. Germline V lookup: CDR1 SNHLY, CDR2 FYNNEI.

In this sample, this clonotype turned up many times. The chain is built from TRBV5-4 and TRBJ2-7; a possible D gene is TRBD1 (6 bases). Germline V gives CDR1 SGHNT, CDR2 YYREEE (reference sequence). V was cut by 2 bases and J by 4 bases, with 7 bases left in between. This CDR3 has 12 residues. The CDR3 DNA follows: TGTGCCAGCAGCTTCGGACAGTACGAGCAGTACTTC. It translates to CASSFGQYEQYF.

This clonotype rates as medium-sized. The chain recombines TRBV13 with TRBJ2-2, with 8 bases matching TRBD2. The length of the CDR3 is 14 residues. The J segment lost 6 bases and the V segment lost 2 bases, leaving 2 bases of the junction unmatched. Germline V gene data show CDR1 as PRHDT and CDR2 as FYEKMQ (reference sequence). The CDR3 DNA sequence: TGTGCCAGCAGCTTAAGGACTAGCCCCGGGGAGCTGTTTTTT. It translates to CASSLRTSPGELFF.

This clonotype is medium-sized within its sample. V is TRBV19 and J is TRBJ1-3, with unresolved D. Trimming shortened V by 10 bases and J by 7 bases, and 17 bases separated the two germline ends. The CDR3 loop spans 13 amino acids. Germline CDR1 reads LNHDA; CDR2 reads SQIVND (reference sequence). The CDR3 reads CATTPAGWNTIYF. The CDR3 DNA sequence: TGTGCCACCACTCCAGCGGGCTGGAACACCATATATTTT.

The genes are TRBV20-1 and TRBJ1-6; 10 bases are a match to TRBD1. Trimming removed 6 bases from V and 9 bases from J; junction bases left unmatched: 8. CDR3 size: 14 residues. CDR1 is DFQATT, CDR2 SNEGSKA, per germline (reference sequence). The CDR3 loop reads CSARSGTGVSPLHF. The CDR3 region has the DNA TGCAGTGCGCGCTCCGGGACAGGGGTTTCACCCCTCCACTTT.

This clonotype has just a few counts. The genes are TRBV20-1 and TRBJ2-1; possible D gene TRBD2, 6 bases. The CDR3 is 16 residues long. In germline, CDR1 is DFQATT, CDR2 SNEGSKA (reference sequence). Trimming cost V 1 base and J 8 bases, with 21 bases left between them. The CDR3 coding sequence is TGCAGTGCTAGAGTAGCCTCTAAGGAGGGAATGGATGAGCAGTTCTTC. Amino acid sequence: CSARVASKEGMDEQFF.

This clonotype counts as medium-sized. The chain combines TRBV10-3 with TRBJ2-1, with 12 bases lining up with TRBD2. The CDR3 consists of 16 residues. CDR1 is ENHRY and CDR2 is SYGVKD in the germline V gene. The junction had 6 bases not matched to a gene; V was cut back by 7 bases and J by 2 bases. The CDR3 DNA sequence: TGTGCCATCATGTCTAGCGGGGGGGCCGCCTACAATGAGCAGTTCTTC. This gives the protein CAIMSSGGAAYNEQFF.

To note about this clonotype: A single base is all that separates this from a far larger clone, so a read error is likely. The chain links TRBV6-5 to TRBJ1-6; D is unclear. Germline values: CDR1 MNHEY, CDR2 SVGAGI. The CDR3 length is 14 residues. The V end was cut by 6 bases, the J end by 3 bases, with 9 bases between. CDR3 coding DNA: TGTGCCAGCAGGCCGACAAGCTATAATTCACCCCTCCACTTT. This translates into CASRPTSYNSPLHF.

As concerns this clonotype: A much larger clone differs from this one at a single base, so this may be a read error. The V gene is TRBV5-6, the J gene TRBJ2-3; D may be TRBD1 (6 bases). This CDR3 has 15 residues. The germline V gene has CDR1 SGHDT and CDR2 YYEEEE. The CDR3 sequence is CASSLGTGSIDTQYF. The CDR3 bases are TGTGCCAGCAGCTTAGGAACAGGGAGCATAGATACGCAGTATTTT.

This clonotype is medium-sized (0.01 to 0.1%) within its sample. The chain couples TRBV18 to TRBJ1-1, with a tentative D call TRBD1 (6 bases). This CDR3 is built from 15 residues. V lost 3 bases and J lost 0, with 11 bases in between. In germline, CDR1 is KGHSH, CDR2 LQKENI. CDR3 protein: CASSPFGQLNTEAFF. As DNA, the CDR3 is TGTGCCAGCTCACCTTTCGGACAGCTGAACACTGAAGCTTTCTTT.